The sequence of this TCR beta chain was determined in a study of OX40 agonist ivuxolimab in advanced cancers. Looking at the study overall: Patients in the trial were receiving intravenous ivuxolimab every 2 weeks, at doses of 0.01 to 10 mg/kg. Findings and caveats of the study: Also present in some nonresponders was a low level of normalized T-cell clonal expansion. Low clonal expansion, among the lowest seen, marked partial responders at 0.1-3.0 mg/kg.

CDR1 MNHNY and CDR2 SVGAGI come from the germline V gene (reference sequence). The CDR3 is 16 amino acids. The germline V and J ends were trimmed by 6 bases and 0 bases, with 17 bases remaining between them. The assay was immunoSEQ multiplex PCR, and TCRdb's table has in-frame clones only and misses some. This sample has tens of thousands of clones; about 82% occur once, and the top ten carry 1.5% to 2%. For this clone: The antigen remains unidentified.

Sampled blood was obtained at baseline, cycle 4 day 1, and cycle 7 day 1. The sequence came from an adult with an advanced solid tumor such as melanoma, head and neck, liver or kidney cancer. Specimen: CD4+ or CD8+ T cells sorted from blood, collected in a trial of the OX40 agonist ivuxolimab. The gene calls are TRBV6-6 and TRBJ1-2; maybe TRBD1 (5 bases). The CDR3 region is CASSMVGTGANYGYTF. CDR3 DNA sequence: TGTGCCAGCAGCATGGTCGGGACCGGAGCTAACTATGGCTACACCTTC.